This T cell receptor (beta chain) was recorded in a study of regulatory T cells in long-lasting Graves disease. The study, taken as a whole, reports: Persistent disease was associated with favored TRBV28 usage and with favored use of TRBJ1-2 and TRBJ2-5.

For TCR beta, libraries came from iRepertoire HTBI primers and Arm-PCR of CDR3 regions. TCRdb passed the multiplex PCR reads through MiXCR, listing each CDR3 protein once. The sample has 200,000 to 250,000 distinct CDR3 sequences; 20% are singletons. Time point given: newly diagnosed GD, antithyroid drugs for less than 3 months. PBMC RNA served as the TCR library source. Patients met American Thyroid Association criteria for Graves' disease. With EDTA tubes as the receptacles, 7.5 to 9.5 milliliters of peripheral blood were drawn. Note on this clonotype: Its antigen remains unknown. A far larger clone is one base from this, pointing to a likely read error.

CDR1 and CDR2 from the germline V gene are MNHEY and SVGEGT. This CDR3 comprises 14 residues. The sequence was collected from a female donor with Graves disease. The sequences come from peripheral blood mononuclear cells (PBMCs), collected at new diagnosis, from a patient treated with antithyroid drugs. The chain has TRBV6-2 or TRBV6-3 and TRBJ2-1; 7 bases agree with TRBD1. CDR3 bases: TGTGTCAGCAGCGACCCGGGACAGTACAATGAGCAGTTCTTC. Amino acid sequence: CVSSDPGQYNEQFF.